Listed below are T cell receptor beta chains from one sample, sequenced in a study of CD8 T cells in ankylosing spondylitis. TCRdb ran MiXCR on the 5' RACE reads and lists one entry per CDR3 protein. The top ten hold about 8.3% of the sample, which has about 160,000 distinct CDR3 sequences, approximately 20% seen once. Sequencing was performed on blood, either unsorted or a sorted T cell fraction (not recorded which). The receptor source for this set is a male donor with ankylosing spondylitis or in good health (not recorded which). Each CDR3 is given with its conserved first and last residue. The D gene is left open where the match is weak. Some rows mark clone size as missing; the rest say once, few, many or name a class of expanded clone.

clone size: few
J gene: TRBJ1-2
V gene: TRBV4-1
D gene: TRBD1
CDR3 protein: CASSRGQGSPHYGYTF
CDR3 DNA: TGCGCCAGCAGCCGAGGACAGGGATCCCCTCACTATGGCTACACCTTC

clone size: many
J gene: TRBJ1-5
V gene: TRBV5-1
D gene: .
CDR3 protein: CASSGGPQQPQHF
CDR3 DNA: TGCGCCAGCAGCGGGGGCCCTCAGCAGCCCCAGCATTTT

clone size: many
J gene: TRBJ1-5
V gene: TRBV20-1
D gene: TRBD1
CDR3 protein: CSAAGQGYSNQPQHF
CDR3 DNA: TGCAGTGCCGCGGGACAGGGCTATAGCAATCAGCCCCAGCATTTT

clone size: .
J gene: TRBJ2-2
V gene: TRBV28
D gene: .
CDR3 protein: CASKPGPATGELFF
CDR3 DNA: TGTGCCAGCAAACCTGGACCGGCCACCGGGGAGCTGTTTTTT

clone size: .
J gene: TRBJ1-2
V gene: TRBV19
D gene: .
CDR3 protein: CASSTSRLSRYTF
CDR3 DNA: TGTGCCAGTAGTACTTCCCGACTCTCTCGCTACACCTTC

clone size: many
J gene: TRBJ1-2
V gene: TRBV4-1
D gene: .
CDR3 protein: CASSQGTENYGYTF
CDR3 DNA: TGCGCCAGCAGCCAAGGGACGGAGAACTATGGCTACACCTTC

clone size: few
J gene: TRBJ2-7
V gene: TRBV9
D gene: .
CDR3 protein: CASSVDRVGYEQYF
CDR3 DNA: TGTGCCAGCAGCGTAGACCGGGTTGGCTACGAGCAGTACTTC

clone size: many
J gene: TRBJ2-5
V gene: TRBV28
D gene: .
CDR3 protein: CASSLGRSSGVRQETQYF
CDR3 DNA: TGTGCCAGCAGTTTAGGTAGAAGTTCGGGGGTGCGTCAAGAGACCCAGTACTTC

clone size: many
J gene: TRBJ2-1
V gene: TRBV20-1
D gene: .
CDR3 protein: CSARDQSHQFF
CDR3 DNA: TGCAGTGCTAGAGATCAATCCCATCAGTTCTTC

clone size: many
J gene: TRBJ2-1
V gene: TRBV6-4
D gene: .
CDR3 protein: CASSPDLGSYNEQFF
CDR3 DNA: TGTGCCAGCAGCCCGGACTTGGGCTCCTACAATGAGCAGTTCTTC

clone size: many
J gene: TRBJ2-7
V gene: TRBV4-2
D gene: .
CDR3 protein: CASSQDRTYEQYF
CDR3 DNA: TGTGCCAGCAGCCAAGATCGCACCTACGAGCAGTACTTC

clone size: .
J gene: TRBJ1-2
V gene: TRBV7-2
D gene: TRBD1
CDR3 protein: CASSLAHRGSYGYTF
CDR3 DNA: TGTGCCAGCAGCTTAGCCCACAGGGGGAGCTATGGCTACACCTTC

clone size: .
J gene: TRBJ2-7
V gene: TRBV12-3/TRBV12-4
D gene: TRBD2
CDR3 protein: CASSFEMLAGYTSYEQYF
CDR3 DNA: TGTGCCAGCAGTTTCGAAATGCTAGCGGGATACACCTCCTACGAGCAGTACTTC

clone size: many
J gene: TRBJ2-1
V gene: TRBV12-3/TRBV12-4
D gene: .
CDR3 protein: CASMRMLEGEQFF
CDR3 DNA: TGTGCCAGCATGCGGATGCTGGAAGGTGAGCAGTTCTTC